This paragraph reports one TCR beta chain. The antigen is not known. Donors in the study were healthy people who gave bone marrow. This sample was taken from a study of cytomegalovirus exposure and HLA in healthy donors. Study-level findings and limits: A later examination showed that TCR association rates differed by HLA locus, with DRB1 most and HLA-C fewest. Links to common viral pathogens appeared, in a later analysis, for several of the most significant clusters. Later, an analysis showed that TCR beta chains associated with HLA were more clonally expanded than others that were equally common.

PCR involved 60 Vbeta and 13 Jbeta primers. The table came from immunoSEQ multiplex PCR; TCRdb's copy has only in-frame clones and leaves some out. The sample consists of fewer than 350,000 clones, about 87% of them appearing once. This sequence was found in a woman under 30 in good health and CMV-seronegative. Input material: PBMCs.

This CDR3 reads CSVSGPPQGTNEKLFF. CDR3 sequence (DNA): TGCAGCGTTAGTGGACCCCCACAGGGAACTAATGAAAAACTGTTTTTT. V and J are TRBV29-1 and TRBJ1-4; a weak D match, TRBD1 (6 bases). The V gene lost 5 bases and the J gene lost 1 base, with 17 bases spanning the gap. The germline V gene encodes CDR1 SQVTM and CDR2 ANQGSEA. The CDR3 extends over 16 amino acids.